The clone carrying this T cell receptor beta chain was recorded at least ten times. V lost 2 bases and J lost 5; bases outside the gene matches: 9. Germline V gene lookup returns CDR1 MNHEY and CDR2 SVGEGT. The CDR3 totals 16 residues. The sample is drawn from a study of tumor-infiltrating lymphocytes in primary liver carcinoma. About the study: Cases comprised patients with primary liver carcinoma who received surgical resection.

Germline DNA was also extracted, and blood RNA derived from unsorted whole blood. The researchers produced TCR beta cDNA from approximately 550 ng total RNA with a constant-region primer. Investigators got TCR beta libraries out of three nested multiplex PCR rounds, done with slightly modified ARM-PCR. A C-beta reverse primer and TRBV1-TRBV30 forward primers served in each of the first two PCR rounds, at about 9 cycles apiece. TCRdb independently ran MiXCR on the multiplex PCR reads; one entry per CDR3 protein. The sample consists of about 200,000 distinct CDR3 sequences, 65% of them appearing once.

This chain connects TRBV6-2 or TRBV6-3 to TRBJ1-1; 9 nucleotides agree with TRBD1. Sequenced material: peripheral blood. This clonotype originated in a woman aged 60-75 years with primary liver carcinoma and hepatitis B virus infection. The CDR3: CASSYPTGGSRTEAFF. The CDR3 nucleotides are TGTGCCAGCAGTTACCCGACAGGGGGGTCGAGGACTGAAGCTTTCTTT.